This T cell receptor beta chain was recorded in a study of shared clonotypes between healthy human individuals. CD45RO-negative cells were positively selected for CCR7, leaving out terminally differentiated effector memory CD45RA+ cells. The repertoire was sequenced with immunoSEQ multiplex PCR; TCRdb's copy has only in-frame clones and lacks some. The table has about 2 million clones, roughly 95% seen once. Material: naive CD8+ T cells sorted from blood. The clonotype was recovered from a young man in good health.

The CDR3 DNA reads as TGTGCCAGCAGCTTCCGGGCCTACGAGCAGTACTTC. Protein product: CASSFRAYEQYF. The J gene is TRBJ2-7, the V gene TRBV13; no clear D gene. CDR1 is PRHDT, CDR2 FYEKMQ, per germline (reference sequence). Trimming removed 3 bases from V and 2 bases from J, with 5 bases in between. There are 12 residues in the CDR3.